The rows below give T cell receptor beta chains drawn from one sample of a study of cytomegalovirus exposure and HLA in healthy donors. TCRdb's copy holds only in-frame clones and misses some; the assay was immunoSEQ multiplex PCR. The repertoire holds more than 95,000 clones, with approximately 80% as singletons. The sequenced material came from PBMCs. The receptors shown here come from a woman between 40 and 50 years old in good health and CMV-seropositive. The conserved cysteine and the conserved F or W are not part of the CDR3 here. Each record gives: clone size, V gene, J gene, CDR3 protein. Some rows mark clone size as missing; the rest say once, few, many or name a class of expanded clone.

.	TRBV19	TRBJ1-1	ASSFYSKNTEAF
once	TRBV28	TRBJ2-7	ASTTNRGFNEQY
.	TRBV18	TRBJ1-1	ASSPRQGENTEAF
.	TRBV30	TRBJ1-5	AWSDKGLFNQPQH
.	TRBV5-4	TRBJ2-5	ASSQPGGRAQETQY
.	TRBV5-1	TRBJ1-2	ASSLWGGSYGYT
.	TRBV28	TRBJ1-1	ASSFGIAQNTEAF
.	TRBV18	TRBJ2-5	ASSPPLTPETQY
few	TRBV9	TRBJ2-7	ASSVVWGGEQY
.	TRBV7-9	TRBJ2-3	ASSLVPFSDTQY
.	TRBV18	TRBJ2-7	ASSPPGLVTEQY
.	TRBV5-1	TRBJ2-2	ASSLTSGSGGELF
.	TRBV29-1	TRBJ2-4	SVGPSGRQTEAKNIQY
once	TRBV7-3	TRBJ1-2	ASGLETGSGYT
.	TRBV11-2	TRBJ1-1	ASSLGGFGTEAF